This T cell receptor (beta chain) appears in the sequencing data of a study of blood T cells in healthy people across ages (dated by TCRdb to 2015 to 2017). As for the study more broadly: In model experiments, template switching captured roughly one uniquely barcoded TCR beta cDNA molecule for every two T cells. Using deep sequencing normalized with unique cDNA molecular identifiers, the study measured how TCR beta repertoire diversity changes with age. The study analyzed two additional independent replicas of 1 million unique cDNA reads from the same blood draw for two donors, one aged 18 to 30 and one aged 80 or older. Donors were grouped into four age groups: young (average approximately 15 years), middle-aged (39), aged (around 62) and long-lived (about 90). Summary of the overall study and its limitations: Conclusive comparison of naive and antigen-experienced compartments was prevented by the profiling of bulk unsorted PBMCs. Estimates of total diversity based on one million sequenced T cells were considered lower bounds and underestimates. Observed TCR beta diversity correlated strongly with the percentage of naive T cells measured by flow cytometry. Compared with the aged group, the long-lived group had more naive CD4+ T cells, fewer expanded clones and increased TCR diversity, suggesting age selection. As age increased, observed TCR beta diversity per million T cells dropped in a roughly linear way, and a significant reduction was already evident by age 40. Because donor CMV infection status was unknown, age-related changes in expanded clonotypes were potentially confounded.

Systemically healthy Caucasian individuals from Russia, roughly 40 in total and aged roughly 6 to 95 years, were included as donors. Each donor gave ten milliliters of peripheral blood, collected into EDTA-treated Vacutainer tubes. Ficoll-Paque density-gradient centrifugation was used to isolate PBMCs, with at least 7 million per sample. Trizol reagent was used to extract total RNA from PBMCs, with at least 5.5 micrograms per sample. For every donor, an aliquot of PBMCs went through flow cytometry to measure the percentages of naive CD45RAhigh/CD27high T cells. This clonotype was detected only a few times. Its binding antigen is unknown. Per-nucleotide qualities are absent, and no much larger clonotype sits a single base away. The library was built by means of 5' RACE. The listed sequencing device is Illumina HiSeq 2500. A second about 7 to 11 cycle PCR used a sample-barcoded 5' primer and a J-beta primer mix. A template-switch 5' adaptor carrying 12 random nucleotides introduced a unique molecular identifier onto each TCR beta cDNA molecule. Each sample yielded at least 3 million CDR3-containing paired-end reads. First-strand cDNA synthesis was performed from all RNA using the Mint cDNA synthesis kit, with priming by a TRBC-specific oligonucleotide. After uracil-DNA glycosylase treatment, a first 18-cycle PCR used universal primers M1SS and BC2_uni_R on all cDNA. The original methods were these. For normalization, 1 million high-quality reads were randomly selected from each sample, with every read carrying a distinct molecular identifier. Instead of being binned into consensus sequences, reads with shared molecular identifiers were discarded. MiTCR, with a Q25 quality threshold and the strictest error-elimination algorithm, was used for CDR3 identification, clonotype clustering and error correction. A nonparametric unseen species model with Euler transformation was used to estimate lower-bound total TCR beta diversity. Clones were called with MiXCR by TCRdb after fastp trimmed the public reads at Q25, and only in-frame beta chains were retained. Every distinct CDR3 protein forms one entry, paired with its most common genes and DNA. What appears here as the V and J calls and clone size reflects TCRdb's work, not the paper's. The sample profile shows over 700,000 distinct CDR3 sequences; 25% of them were found once. Jointly, the top ten make up roughly 9% of the sample.

CDR3 length: 15 amino acids, cysteine to phenylalanine. CDR3 DNA is the only sequence kept; it has 45 bases, read in frame from the first base. V is clipped by 4 bases and J by 3 bases, and the sequence between their germline boundaries is 16 bases long. In the germline V gene, CDR1 corresponds to SGHRS and CDR2 to YFSETQ. In addition, the sample was reused for a study of T cells of mothers and their children. The second paper states: Nine systemically healthy Caucasian individuals served as donors, namely three mothers together with their six children. cDNA synthesis consumed the entire amount of extracted RNA, loaded at approximately 1.6 ug RNA in each 15 ul reaction. In the second PCR, sample barcodes and 2-4 random nucleotides were introduced via the M1S primer. More than 8.5 million TCR beta CDR3 reads were obtained from each mother, and roughly 3 million reads were obtained from each child. Thymic selection shapes the output of TCR recombination in a similar way in related and unrelated pairs, and inherited differences have a minor effect. Related mother-child pairs always showed normalized repertoire overlap that was slightly higher than in unrelated mother-child pairs, though the difference was never significant. With a sensitivity of approximately 96 clones per million clonotypes, no persistent microchimeric T cell clones were detected. To look for features that set related mother-child pairs apart from unrelated individuals, the researchers ran deep NGS to compare the TCR beta repertoires of mothers and children. On average, the children were approximately 11 +/- 4 years old, while the mothers were around 42 +/- 4 years old. After adapters were ligated using NEBNext reagents, the libraries underwent 100+100 nt paired-end sequencing on an Illumina HiSeq 2000. To prevent cross-contamination, the mother and child libraries were prepared one month apart and sequenced in separate runs. For each donor, somewhere between about 450,000 and 2,100,000 distinct TCR beta clonotypes were identified. Naive TCR beta clonotypes were estimated from low-frequency clonotypes matched to each donor's FACS-determined naive share, without sorting.

The receptor chain draws on TRBV5-1 and TRBJ1-1; TRBD1 is a weak D gene call, 6 bases matching. This TCR was sampled from a boy under 18 in good health. Sequencing used blood. The encoded CDR3 is CASSRSRDIYTEAFF. Read as DNA, the sequence is TGCGCCAGCAGCAGAAGCCGGGACATATACACTGAAGCTTTCTTT.